The present TCR beta chain was sequenced within a study of blood T cell repertoires in COVID-19 (dated by TCRdb to the early 2020s). With respect to the entire study: The collaborator samples originated in the United States, Italy and Spain and spanned the acute and convalescent phases of COVID-19. The material from the prospective study consisted of cDNA or gDNA derived from T cells, B-cell-depleted T cells, or PBMCs. Deeply sampled blood TCRbeta repertoires from subjects exposed to, actively infected with, or recovered from COVID-19 were included in the dataset. The repertoires were released in a freely available public database meant as a resource for research on the immune response to SARS-CoV-2. The samples were drawn from two sources: the first 160 participants of the ongoing ImmuneRACE study, and some 1,300 subjects contributed by 6 global collaborators. A de-identified subject ID, COVID-19 status, age in years and sex were almost always included in the sample metadata. Where HLA class I and class II types were available, the types were taken from metadata supplied by the sample provider, not from assay-based typing. General conclusions and limits of the study: The quantity of clinical and demographic metadata differed by source and by participant and was supplied without curation.

As concerns this clone: Its specific antigen is unknown. No base quality values were provided; no much bigger clone lies one nucleotide off.

Another Seattle source contributed samples from volunteer blood donors who had recovered from COVID-19. The collaborating institutions used their own protocols to collect whole blood in K2EDTA tubes. For TCRbeta analysis, collaborators shipped samples in one of three forms: frozen whole blood, isolated PBMCs, or DNA extracted from either of those sample types. TCRbeta CDR3 regions were amplified from genomic DNA by means of the immunoSEQ Assay, a bias-controlled multiplex PCR. Concerning the study's data processing: The number of nucleated cells in each sample was estimated by amplification of reference gene primers within the assay. To quantify the absolute abundance of each unique TCRbeta CDR3 rearrangement, sequence reads were collapsed and filtered. Productive Simpson clonality was computed per sample as the square root of Simpson's diversity index over productive rearrangements. Sourced from immuneACCESS, this table was stored by TCRdb with only in-frame sequences that have V and J called. A share of the clones is absent; for the studies checked, an unresolved V gene accounts for under half, and the remainder has no known explanation. Clone size and V and J calls were adopted from that table, with D and trimming inferred from the DNA. In this sample the table shows roughly 200,000 clones, more than 75% of which occur a single time. The ten largest clones represent approximately 6.2% of the sample.

Germline trimming: 4 bases from V, 4 bases from J; junction bases outside gene matches: 18. CDR1 and CDR2, looked up from the germline V gene, are MNHNS and SASEGT. Its CDR3 holds 19 amino acids, cysteine through phenylalanine. The DNA shown is the 57-base CDR3, in frame from base 1. The sequenced sample consisted of peripheral blood. The sequence is built from TRBV6-1 and TRBJ1-5, with 8 middle bases fitting TRBD1. This TCR was sampled from a man in his 60s who had recovered from COVID-19. The CDR3 amino acid sequence is: CASSAQRDRSFAFNQPQHF. In nucleotide form, the sequence is TGTGCCAGCAGTGCACAACGGGACAGGTCCTTTGCTTTTAATCAGCCCCAGCATTTT.